The clone carrying this T cell receptor (beta chain) has a count of ten or more. The data derive from a study of early T cells in non-severe SARS-CoV-2 infection. About the study: Chains were not paired, and sequencing was done on bulk RNA from unsorted whole blood.

Individual cDNA molecules received unique molecular identifiers during library preparation. TCRdb re-called the 5' RACE reads through MiXCR, storing one row per CDR3 protein. The data hold around 40,000 distinct CDR3 sequences, with approximately 10% observed a single time. Deletions cut 8 bases from V and 0 bases from J, with 15 bases between. Germline loops: CDR1 MNHNS, CDR2 SASEGT. The CDR3 spans 15 residues. The sample consisted of whole blood. This clonotype was sampled from an adult who was a healthcare worker with PCR-confirmed SARS-CoV-2 infection or an uninfected control (not recorded which). V gene TRBV6-1 combines with J gene TRBJ2-3; perhaps D is TRBD1 or TRBD2 (6 bases each). CDR3 protein: CASQRQAGSTDTQYF. The CDR3 DNA follows: TGTGCCAGCCAAAGACAGGCGGGGAGCACAGATACGCAGTATTTT.